The 10 T cell receptor beta chains in this list originate from one sample, sequenced in a study of shared clonotypes between healthy human individuals. TCRdb's table, derived via immunoSEQ multiplex PCR, lists solely in-frame clones and lacks some. The table includes about 690,000 clones, 90% detected once. The sample was memory CD8+ T cells from PBMCs. Noted subset: CD45RO+ cells pooled with CCR7-negative TemRA cells. The receptor set was obtained from a man younger than 35 in good health. Some clones in this sample may be carry-over from other donors' samples.

This clone has a single count. The chain links TRBV11-2 to TRBJ2-1; 7 bases map to TRBD1. The germline gives CDR1 SGHAT, CDR2 FQNNGV. V gave up 1 base and J gave up 4 bases; unmatched junction bases: 7. The CDR3 consists of 16 residues. The CDR3 is CASSLAPGQSYNEQFF. Here the CDR3 DNA reads TGTGCCAGCAGCTTAGCCCCGGGACAGAGTTACAATGAGCAGTTCTTC. Full variable domain (rest looked up from reference TRBV11-2 and TRBJ2-1): EAGVAQSPRYKIIEKRQSVAFWCNPISGHATLYWYQQILGQGPKLLIQFQNNGVVDDSQLPKDRFSAERLKGVDSTLKIQPAKLEDSAVYLCASSLAPGQSYNEQFFGPGTRLTVL.

The J gene is TRBJ2-2, the V gene TRBV7-2, with D hard to call. V lost 3 bases and J lost 8, with 7 bases in between. The CDR3 is made up of 12 amino acids. CDR1 and CDR2 from the germline V gene are SGHTA and FQGNSA. The CDR3 sequence: CASSFGIGELFF. The DNA for the CDR3 is TGTGCCAGCAGCTTTGGTATTGGGGAGCTGTTTTTT.

The chain combines TRBV4-3 with TRBJ2-7; either TRBD1 or TRBD2 may fit D (6 bases each). The V gene's germline CDR1 is LGHNA and CDR2 YSLEER. CDR3 size: 15 residues. The V end lost 1 base, the J end lost 0 bases, and 10 bases lay between the germline ends. The CDR3 loop is CASSQGPGASYEQYF. The CDR3 DNA sequence: TGCGCCAGCAGCCAAGGTCCGGGGGCCTCCTACGAGCAGTACTTC.

The chain joins TRBV5-1 to TRBJ1-3; tentative D call: TRBD1 (6 bases). In germline, CDR1 is SGHRS, CDR2 YFSETQ. This CDR3 is 13 amino acids long. The V end lost 5 bases, the J end lost 0 bases, and 6 bases lay between the germline ends. In DNA, the CDR3 is TGCGCCAGCAGGGACAGCTCTGGAAACACCATATATTTT. Translating gives CASRDSSGNTIYF.

V is TRBV30 and J is TRBJ2-1; 8 bases are a match to TRBD2. V lost 2 bases to trimming and J lost 5 bases; unmatched junction nucleotides: 2. This CDR3 region has 13 residues. The germline gives CDR1 GTSNPN, CDR2 SVGIG (reference sequence). The chain's CDR3 is CAWSSLADNEQFF. DNA for the CDR3: TGTGCCTGGAGTTCACTAGCGGACAATGAGCAGTTCTTC.

The rearrangement links TRBV2 to TRBJ2-6; D tentatively fits TRBD1 or TRBD2 (5 bases each). The germline V gene encodes CDR1 SNHLY and CDR2 FYNNEI. V gave up 8 bases and J gave up 0 bases, with 17 bases separating them. This CDR3 is 17 amino acids long. CDR3 loop: CASERGRESSGANVLTF. The CDR3 DNA reads TGTGCCAGCGAGAGAGGCAGGGAGAGCTCTGGGGCCAACGTCCTGACTTTC.

The chain links TRBV11-2 to TRBJ2-3; 9 positions agree with TRBD2. V lost 3 bases and J lost 2; bases outside the gene matches: 6. This CDR3 spans 16 amino acids. Germline CDR1 reads SGHAT; CDR2 reads FQNNGV. The CDR3 loop is CASSFAGTSSTDTQYF. The CDR3 bases are TGTGCCAGCAGCTTCGCCGGGACTAGCTCCACAGATACGCAGTATTTT.

V and J are TRBV30 and TRBJ2-7, with D perhaps matching TRBD2 (6 bases). The V gene's germline CDR1 is GTSNPN and CDR2 SVGIG (reference sequence). The CDR3 extends over 14 amino acids. Trimming shortened V by 3 bases and J by 3 bases, and 15 bases separated the two germline ends. CDR3 loop: CAWRAPGAGYEQYF. CDR3 nucleotide sequence: TGTGCCTGGAGAGCCCCGGGAGCCGGCTACGAGCAGTACTTC.

This sequence joins TRBV7-9 and TRBJ2-7; D may match TRBD1 or TRBD2 (5 bases each). Trimming took 5 bases from V and 0 from J, leaving 20 bases between them. CDR1 and CDR2 from the germline V gene are SEHNR and FQNEAQ (reference sequence). The CDR3 runs to 17 residues. The CDR3 loop reads CASSTRARDGGSYEQYF. For the CDR3, the DNA is TGTGCCAGCAGCACACGGGCTCGGGACGGAGGCTCCTACGAGCAGTACTTC.

The chain uses TRBV4-1 and TRBJ1-2; 7 bases line up with TRBD1. Germline CDR1 and CDR2: MGHRA and YSYEKL. Germline trimming cut 3 bases from V and 2 bases from J; bases unmatched to any gene: 9. CDR3 length: 16 amino acids. The CDR3 DNA reads as TGCGCCAGCAGCCAGGACACAGGGGAGGGGAACTATGGCTACACCTTC. Protein product: CASSQDTGEGNYGYTF.